The 16 T cell receptor beta chains presented below share a single source sample, sequenced in a study of metastatic and nonmetastatic thyroid tumors. All patients were treatment-naive before thyroid surgery. MiXCR re-clonotyped the PCR reads for TCRdb. This repertoire shows about 92,000 clones, around 14% found once; its top ten account for about 3.9%. The sequenced material came from blood. The receptors shown here come from a female donor with papillary thyroid cancer or a benign thyroid nodule (not recorded which). Some clones in this sample may be carry-over from other donors' samples.

This clone has at least ten counts. This CDR3 is CASSLQGTRNQPQHF. CDR3 in DNA: TGTGCCAGCAGCTTACAGGGGACGCGCAATCAGCCCCAGCATTTT. The chain has TRBV7-8 and TRBJ1-5, with a weak D call TRBD1 (6 bases). CDR3 size: 15 residues. Per the germline V gene, CDR1 is SGHVS and CDR2 is FQNEAQ. Trimming stripped 2 bases from V and 2 bases from J, with 10 bases between. The full variable domain, with the rest looked up from reference TRBV7-8 and TRBJ1-5, is GAGVSQSPRYKVAKRGQDVALRCDPISGHVSLFWYQQALGQGPEFLTYFQNEAQLDKSGLPSDRFFAERPEGSVSTLKIQRTQQEDSAVYLCASSLQGTRNQPQHFGDGTRLSIL.

Concerning this clone itself: A much larger clonotype is one base distant, so this may be a read error. The sample has other DNA sequences that encode this CDR3 too. The chain has TRBV11-1 and TRBJ1-2; 8 nucleotides align to TRBD1. The CDR3 has 16 amino acids. From germline, CDR1 is SGHAT and CDR2 FQDESV (reference sequence). The V and J ends lost 4 bases and 2 bases, in that order; junction bases with no gene match: 9. The CDR3: CASSSLRDRGNYGYTF. The DNA of the CDR3 is TGTGCCAGCAGCTCACTCCGTGACAGGGGAAACTATGGCTACACCTTC.

The chain is built from TRBV11-2 and TRBJ1-1; tentative D call: TRBD1 (6 bases). V was trimmed by 3 bases and J by 2 bases, leaving 10 bases between them. The germline CDR1 and CDR2 sequences are SGHAT and FQNNGV. The CDR3 sequence is 14 residues long. For the CDR3, the DNA is TGTGCCAGCAGCTTTGGGGGCCGAAACACTGAAGCTTTCTTT. It encodes CASSFGGRNTEAFF.

This clone was counted at least ten times. This chain links TRBV7-3 with TRBJ2-7; no definite D call. The CDR3 is 13 amino acids. Trimming cost V 3 bases and J 5 bases, with 11 bases left between them. CDR1 and CDR2 (germline): SGHTA, FQGTGA. The CDR3 region is CASSLTGFHEQYF. In DNA, the CDR3 is TGTGCCAGCAGCTTGACCGGGTTCCACGAGCAGTACTTC. The variable domain in full, with the rest retrieved from reference TRBV7-3 and TRBJ2-7, is GAGVSQTPSNKVTEKGKYVELRCDPISGHTALYWYRQSLGQGPEFLIYFQGTGAADDSGLPNDRFFAVRPEGSVSTLKIQRTERGDSAVYLCASSLTGFHEQYFGPGTRLTVT.

The sample holds many counts of this clone. The V and J genes are TRBV28 and TRBJ2-7; D is ambiguous. Trimming left V 5 bases short and J 0 bases short, with 8 bases between. Looked up from germline, CDR1 is MDHEN and CDR2 is SYDVKM. The CDR3 totals 13 residues. The CDR3 DNA reads as TGTGCCAGCAGTCCGCCCGGCTCCTACGAGCAGTACTTC. It specifies CASSPPGSYEQYF.

This clone occurred many times. The gene calls are TRBV10-1 and TRBJ2-5; D perhaps matches TRBD2 (5 bases). Germline values: CDR1 WNHNN, CDR2 SYGVQD (reference sequence). The CDR3 runs to 14 residues. Trimming pared 5 bases from V and 2 bases from J, leaving 12 bases between. CDR3 sequence: CASSSGAQQETQYF. CDR3 bases: TGCGCCAGCAGTAGCGGAGCTCAACAAGAGACCCAGTACTTC.

About this clone: This clone may be a read error of a much larger clone one base away. Other DNA sequences in the sample encode the same CDR3. The rearrangement uses TRBV5-1 and TRBJ1-4; possibly TRBD1 for D (5 bases). This CDR3 comprises 14 residues. The germline V gene has CDR1 SGHRS and CDR2 YFSETQ. The CDR3 DNA reads TGCGCCAGCAGCTTTCAGGGTTCTAATGAAGAACTGTTTTTT. Amino acids: CASSFQGSNEELFF.

This clone was counted many times. V gene TRBV28 combines with J gene TRBJ1-2, with D possibly being TRBD1 (5 bases). Germline V gene sequence: CDR1 MDHEN, CDR2 SYDVKM. CDR3 size: 13 residues. V gave up 2 bases and J gave up 8 bases, with 12 bases separating them. The CDR3 DNA reads as TGTGCCAGCAGTTTAAGGGCAGGGTACGGCTACACCTTC. Protein sequence: CASSLRAGYGYTF.

This clone was observed a handful of times. This chain connects TRBV6-1 to TRBJ2-2, with 7 positions matching TRBD1. The CDR3 runs to 14 residues. Losses at the gene ends were 7 bases for V and 1 base for J; bases not matched to a gene: 3. Germline assignment: CDR1 MNHNS and CDR2 SASEGT. Here the CDR3 DNA reads TGTGCCAGCAAACGGACAGGGAACACCGGGGAGCTGTTTTTT. This codes for CASKRTGNTGELFF.

About this clone itself: This may be a read error, as it is one base from a much larger clone. J is TRBJ2-1 and V is TRBV6-4, with 13 nucleotides matching TRBD2. This CDR3 has 15 amino acids. Germline assignment: CDR1 MRHNA and CDR2 SNTAGT. The CDR3 loop reads CASGDGTSGVDEQFF. As DNA, the CDR3 is TGTGCCAGCGGTGACGGGACTAGCGGGGTCGATGAGCAGTTCTTC.

This clone came up many times. The chain has TRBV18 and TRBJ1-2, with D hard to call. Germline CDR1 KGHSH, CDR2 LQKENI. This CDR3 region has 12 residues. V shed 5 bases and J shed 2 bases, with 6 bases lying between them. CDR3 sequence reads: CASSIDNYGYTF. The CDR3, as DNA: TGTGCCAGCTCAATTGACAACTATGGCTACACCTTC.

As for this clone: This clone may be a read error of a much larger clone one base away. Different DNA sequences within this sample yield the same CDR3. This chain uses TRBV29-1 with TRBJ1-6, with unresolved D. V lost 5 bases to trimming and J lost 10 bases, with 15 bases between them. CDR3 length equals 13 residues. Germline CDR1 is SQVTM and CDR2 is ANQGSEA. CDR3 nucleotides: TGCAGCGTTCGGTCAGAGATCAACTCACCCCTCCACTTT. It is translated as CSVRSEINSPLHF.

Details on this clone: The germline gene is not matched at one end of the junction; a read error may be the cause. Other DNA sequences of this sample code for an identical CDR3. The rearrangement uses TRBV5-4 and TRBJ2-7, with D hard to call. There are 14 residues in the CDR3. In germline, CDR1 is SGHNT, CDR2 YYREEE (reference sequence). The CDR3 protein is CASSFRTVSYEQYF. CDR3 DNA: TGTGCCAGCAGTTTCAGGACGGTCTCCTACGAACAGTACTTC.

This clone occurred a few times. One base away lies a much larger clone, so this may be a sequencing read error. The final CDR3 position lacks the conserved phenylalanine or tryptophan, pointing to a likely read error. This chain uses TRBV4-1 with TRBJ2-7; D uncertain. This CDR3 has 12 residues. Looked up from germline, CDR1 is MGHRA and CDR2 is YSYEKL. V was cut by 2 bases and J by 4 bases, with 6 bases left in between. CDR3 DNA sequence: TGCGCCAGCAGCCAACTAGGGTACGAGCAGTACTCC. Translated: CASSQLGYEQYS.

This clone was recorded many times. This rearrangement joins TRBV20-1 to TRBJ2-3; possibly TRBD1 or TRBD2 for D (7 bases each). Germline CDR1 is DFQATT and CDR2 is SNEGSKA (reference sequence). CDR3 length equals 15 residues. V dropped 5 bases and J dropped 7 bases, with 22 bases sitting between them. The CDR3 DNA reads as TGCAGTGCTGGGGGGGCAGGGGGACTCTTTAATACGCAGTATTTT. Translating gives CSAGGAGGLFNTQYF.

This clone was seen many times. The chain recombines TRBV7-2 with TRBJ2-3; TRBD1 aligns across 8 bases. Germline values: CDR1 SGHTA, CDR2 FQGNSA. V shed 3 bases, J shed 5 bases, and the junction held 7 bases outside the gene matches. This CDR3 has 15 residues. DNA for the CDR3: TGTGCCAGCAGCTTGGCAGGGGGCAGGGGAGATACGCAGTATTTT. Protein: CASSLAGGRGDTQYF.